The T cell receptor (beta chain) described here comes from a study of T cells after yellow fever vaccination. TCRdb re-derived calls from the 5' RACE reads in MiXCR, one entry per CDR3 protein. The sample records some 320,000 distinct CDR3 sequences, about 4.5% being singletons. The length of the CDR3 is 18 residues. Germline V gene sequence: CDR1 SGHRS, CDR2 YFSETQ. After removal of 3 bases from V and 5 bases from J, the junction contained 12 bases not matched to a gene. V and J are TRBV5-1 and TRBJ2-4, with 12 bases lining up with TRBD2. This receptor was obtained from a man aged 18 to 35 who received the YFV17D yellow fever vaccine. Here the sequenced sample was PBMCs, taken 15 days after the yellow fever booster vaccination. The CDR3 bases are TGCGCCAGCAGCTCCAGGACCGGACTAGCGGGACACCAAAACATTCAGTACTTC. Translated: CASSSRTGLAGHQNIQYF.